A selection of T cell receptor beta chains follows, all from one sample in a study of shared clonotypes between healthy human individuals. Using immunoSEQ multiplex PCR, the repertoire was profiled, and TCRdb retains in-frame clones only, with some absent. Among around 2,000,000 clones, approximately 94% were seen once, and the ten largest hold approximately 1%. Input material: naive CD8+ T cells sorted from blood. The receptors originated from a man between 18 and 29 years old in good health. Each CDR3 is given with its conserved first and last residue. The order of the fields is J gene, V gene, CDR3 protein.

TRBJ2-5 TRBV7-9 CASSMGLAGTETQYF
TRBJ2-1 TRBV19 CASSIGGGSLRAYNEQFF
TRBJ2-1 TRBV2 CASSEGLDNEQFF
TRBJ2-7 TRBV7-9 CASSPGQGPSYEQYF
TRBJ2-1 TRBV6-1 CASSERLATNNEQFF
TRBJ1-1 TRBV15 CAVRDSLNTEAFF
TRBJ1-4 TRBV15 CATSRDLLGGREKLFF
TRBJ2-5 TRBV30 CAWTGGETQYF
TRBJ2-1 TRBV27 CASSLVGLAHEQFF
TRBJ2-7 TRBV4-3 CASSQVVGSSYEQYF
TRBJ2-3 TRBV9 CASSPSTSLGTQYF
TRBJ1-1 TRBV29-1 CSGLRIYEAFF
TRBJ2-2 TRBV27 CASSPPNTGELFF
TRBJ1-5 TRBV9 CASSVGGHQPQHF
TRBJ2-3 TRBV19 CASSIGVTGMDTQYF
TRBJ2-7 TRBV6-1 CASSYGQIYEQYF
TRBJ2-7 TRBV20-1 CSAVDMLEQYF
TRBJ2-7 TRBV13 CASSLASGGVFYEQYF
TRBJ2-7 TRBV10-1 CASSEKKRSYEQYF
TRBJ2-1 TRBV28 CASSLGGGAYNEQFF
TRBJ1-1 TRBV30 CAWSVGGAEAFF
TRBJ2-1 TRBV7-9 CASSARSSSYNEQFF
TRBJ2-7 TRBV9 CASSVALGYEQYF
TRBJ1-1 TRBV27 CASSLTGGWVAEAFF
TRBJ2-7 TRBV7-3 CASSRGTGGSYEQYF
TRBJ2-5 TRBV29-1 CSVDGLSGHIRETQYF
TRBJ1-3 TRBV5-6 CASSSPDAGGNTIYF